The rows below give T cell receptor beta chains drawn from one sample of a study of shared clonotypes between healthy human individuals. Sequenced by immunoSEQ multiplex PCR; TCRdb stores in-frame clones only, minus some. The sample yields some 2,500,000 clones, under 95% seen once. Specimen: naive CD4+ T cells from PBMCs. These receptors all stem from a young man in good health. Some clones in this sample may be carry-over from other donors' samples. Each CDR3 is given with its conserved first and last residue. A D gene is named only where the DNA matches it firmly. Not every row has a clone size; where given, it reads once, few, many or a size class.

j_gene: TRBJ1-2
d_gene: .
v_gene: TRBV7-2
abundance: .
CDR3aa: CASSFPGGGYTF
CDR3nt: TGTGCCAGCAGCTTTCCGGGAGGAGGCTACACCTTC

j_gene: TRBJ2-7
d_gene: .
v_gene: TRBV14
abundance: .
CDR3aa: CASSRKGMSSYEQYF
CDR3nt: TGTGCCAGCAGTCGGAAGGGCATGAGCTCCTACGAGCAGTACTTC

j_gene: TRBJ2-1
d_gene: TRBD2
v_gene: TRBV7-6
abundance: .
CDR3aa: CASSTSPLAGGQAYNEQFF
CDR3nt: TGTGCCAGCAGCACCTCCCCACTAGCGGGAGGGCAAGCCTACAATGAGCAGTTCTTC

j_gene: TRBJ2-2
d_gene: .
v_gene: TRBV15
abundance: .
CDR3aa: CATSREHSRATGELFF
CDR3nt: TGTGCCACCAGCAGAGAGCACAGCCGAGCCACCGGGGAGCTGTTTTTT

j_gene: TRBJ1-5
d_gene: TRBD1
v_gene: TRBV7-8
abundance: .
CDR3aa: CASSLALDRGNQPQHF
CDR3nt: TGTGCCAGCAGCTTAGCGCTGGACAGGGGCAATCAGCCCCAGCATTTT

j_gene: TRBJ2-2
d_gene: TRBD2
v_gene: TRBV7-2
abundance: .
CDR3aa: CASTLAGGANTGELFF
CDR3nt: TGTGCCAGCACCCTAGCGGGAGGGGCGAACACCGGGGAGCTGTTTTTT

j_gene: TRBJ2-7
d_gene: TRBD1
v_gene: TRBV28
abundance: once
CDR3aa: CASDRDRGSYEQYF
CDR3nt: TGTGCCTCAGACCGGGACAGGGGTTCCTACGAGCAGTACTTC

j_gene: TRBJ2-5
d_gene: TRBD2
v_gene: TRBV7-7
abundance: .
CDR3aa: CASSREREGWETQYF
CDR3nt: TGTGCCAGCAGTCGAGAGCGGGAGGGCTGGGAGACCCAGTACTTC

j_gene: TRBJ1-2
d_gene: TRBD1
v_gene: TRBV5-1
abundance: .
CDR3aa: CASSFGNRGNYGYTF
CDR3nt: TGCGCCAGCAGCTTTGGGAACAGGGGAAACTATGGCTACACCTTC

j_gene: TRBJ2-2
d_gene: .
v_gene: TRBV14
abundance: .
CDR3aa: CASSLRTASNTGELFF
CDR3nt: TGTGCCAGCAGCCTAAGGACAGCCTCGAACACCGGGGAGCTGTTTTTT

j_gene: TRBJ1-1
d_gene: TRBD1
v_gene: TRBV4-2
abundance: .
CDR3aa: CASSPPGQLNTEAFF
CDR3nt: TGTGCCAGCAGCCCCCCGGGACAGCTAAACACTGAAGCTTTCTTT

j_gene: TRBJ2-5
d_gene: .
v_gene: TRBV14
abundance: .
CDR3aa: CASSEIRGKETQYF
CDR3nt: TGTGCCAGCAGCGAGATAAGGGGGAAAGAGACCCAGTACTTC

j_gene: TRBJ2-3
d_gene: TRBD2
v_gene: TRBV5-8
abundance: .
CDR3aa: CASRHGGRGRTDTQYF
CDR3nt: TGTGCCAGCCGTCACGGGGGGAGGGGTCGCACAGATACGCAGTATTTT

j_gene: TRBJ1-6
d_gene: TRBD1
v_gene: TRBV27
abundance: .
CDR3aa: CASSYARTGWSSPLHF
CDR3nt: TGTGCCAGCAGCTACGCCCGGACAGGGTGGTCTTCACCCCTCCACTTT

j_gene: TRBJ2-3
d_gene: .
v_gene: TRBV19
abundance: .
CDR3aa: CASSIPAHTQYF
CDR3nt: TGTGCCAGTAGTATCCCGGCCCATACGCAGTATTTT

j_gene: TRBJ2-5
d_gene: .
v_gene: TRBV6-5
abundance: .
CDR3aa: CASSYDWGGTQYF
CDR3nt: TGTGCCAGCAGTTACGATTGGGGAGGGACCCAGTACTTC